This TCR beta chain comes out of a study of blood T cell repertoires in COVID-19 (dated by TCRdb to 2018 to 2021). As for the study more broadly: Collaborator samples came from the United States, Italy and Spain and covered acute and convalescent phases of COVID-19. The prospective study material was composed of cDNA or gDNA derived from T cells, B-cell-depleted T cells, or PBMCs. The dataset comprised deeply sampled blood TCRbeta repertoires from subjects exposed to, actively infected with, or recovered from COVID-19. The repertoires were made available in a free public database intended to serve as a resource for research on the immune response to SARS-CoV-2. Samples were obtained from the ongoing ImmuneRACE study (first 160 participants) and from over a thousand subjects provided by 6 global collaborators. Nearly every sample came with metadata listing a de-identified subject ID, COVID-19 status, age in years and sex. Where available, HLA class I and class II types were taken from metadata supplied by the sample provider and were not determined by assay-based typing.

TCRbeta CDR3 regions were amplified from genomic DNA by means of the immunoSEQ Assay, a bias-controlled multiplex PCR. In the original analysis: The number of nucleated cells in each sample was estimated by amplification of reference gene primers within the assay. Sequence reads were collapsed and filtered to measure the absolute abundance of every unique TCRbeta CDR3 rearrangement. For each sample, productive Simpson clonality was calculated as the square root of Simpson's diversity index over productive rearrangements. In its TCRdb copy, this immuneACCESS table keeps in-frame sequences only and misses some clones. Where compared with another copy, unresolved V genes explain less than half of these, and the others have no known cause. The V and J calls and clone size were taken over from that table, and D and trimming were inferred from the DNA. In this sample the table shows 150,000 to 200,000 clones, about 89% of which occur a single time. The ten biggest clones cover about 3.5% of the sample.

Looking up the germline V gene (reference sequence) yields CDR1 GTSNPN and CDR2 SVGIG. V drops 5 bases and J drops 10 bases, leaving 12 bases in between. The CDR3 has 12 amino acids, counting the end cysteine and phenylalanine. Only the CDR3 region is kept as DNA, spanning 36 bases read in frame from base 1. What the research found in general, with its limitations: How much clinical and demographic metadata was included differed by source and by participant, and the metadata was provided uncurated.

The collaborating institutions used their own protocols to collect whole blood in K2EDTA tubes. Collaborator samples were shipped for TCRbeta analysis as frozen whole blood, isolated PBMCs, or DNA extracted from either sample type. Comment on this clone: Its binding antigen is unknown. No clone much larger than this one lies a single base away; base qualities are absent.

Sequenced material: peripheral blood. The chain is made from TRBV30 and TRBJ1-6; the D gene cannot be named for sure. The clonotype comes from a man between 65 and 85 years old with acute or convalescent COVID-19. The CDR3 loop reads CAWERETSPLHF. The DNA sequence is TGTGCCTGGGAACGGGAGACGTCACCCCTCCACTTT. Beyond the CDR3, the reference TRBV30 and TRBJ1-6 genes provide the residues; the full variable domain reads: SQTIHQWPATLVQPVGSPLSLECTVEGTSNPNLYWYRQAAGRGLQLLFYSVGIGQISSEVPQNLSASRPQDRQFILSSKKLLLSDSGFYLCAWERETSPLHFGNGTRLTVT.